The 17 T cell receptor beta chains listed next were all sequenced from one sample in a study of shared clonotypes between healthy human individuals. TCRdb's copy holds only in-frame clones and misses some; the assay was immunoSEQ multiplex PCR. The sample yields about 300,000 clones, over 65% seen once. Material: memory CD4+ T cells sorted from blood. This sample's subset: CD45RA-negative fraction. The receptor source for this set is a man aged 25-45 years in good health.

This chain connects TRBV18 to TRBJ1-5, with unresolved D. The CDR3 contains 16 residues. The germline CDR1 and CDR2 sequences are KGHSH and LQKENI. Trimming took 5 bases from V and 5 from J, leaving 19 bases between them. This CDR3 reads CASSSAPHGGYQPQHF. In DNA form, the CDR3 reads TGTGCCAGCTCATCCGCACCGCATGGCGGGTATCAGCCCCAGCATTTT.

The chain recombines TRBV9 with TRBJ2-3, with D tentatively TRBD2 (5 bases). CDR3 length: 14 residues. Germline-derived CDR1 and CDR2 are SGDLS and YYNGEE. Deletions cut 4 bases from V and 3 bases from J, with 12 bases between. The CDR3 is CASSLQAETDTQYF. The CDR3 bases are TGTGCCAGCAGCCTCCAAGCGGAAACAGATACGCAGTATTTT.

This sequence joins TRBV2 and TRBJ2-7; weak D call: TRBD2 (6 bases). V was pared by 1 base and J by 5 bases, with 9 bases between. This CDR3 comprises 13 residues. Germline values: CDR1 SNHLY, CDR2 FYNNEI. CDR3 sequence: CASSEGLVNEQYF. For the CDR3, the DNA is TGTGCCAGCAGTGAAGGACTAGTTAACGAGCAGTACTTC.

The rearrangement links TRBV6-5 to TRBJ1-6; D gene ambiguous. V was pared by 10 bases and J by 6 bases, with 16 bases between. There are 14 residues in the CDR3. CDR1 is MNHEY, CDR2 SVGAGI, per germline. CDR3 sequence (DNA): TGTGCCACCCGGCGGGCAGCTCTTAATTCACCCCTCCACTTT. This gives the protein CATRRAALNSPLHF.

J is TRBJ2-7 and V is TRBV5-5; D gene unclear. With 0 bases removed from V and 5 bases from J, the gap between germline ends came to 9 bases. The V gene's germline CDR1 is SGHKS and CDR2 YYEKEE (reference sequence). This CDR3 is 13 amino acids long. CDR3 amino acids: CASSLAPRHEQYF. CDR3 DNA sequence: TGTGCCAGCAGCTTGGCCCCCCGACACGAGCAGTACTTC.

The chain links TRBV10-3 to TRBJ2-7; D ambiguous. The CDR3 has 15 amino acids. The V gene's germline CDR1 is ENHRY and CDR2 SYGVKD. Trimming stripped 4 bases from V and 0 bases from J, with 13 bases between. The CDR3 nucleotides read TGTGCCATCAGTGTGGCCAGCTCCTTCTCCTACGAGCAGTACTTC. It is translated as CAISVASSFSYEQYF.

The CDR3 spells CSASRTFEGEQYF. As DNA, the CDR3 is TGCAGCGCCTCGAGGACCTTTGAGGGGGAGCAGTACTTC. This chain joins TRBV29-1 and TRBJ2-7; D may correspond to TRBD1 or TRBD2 (5 bases each). Trimming removed 7 bases at V and 7 bases at J, with 20 bases between. Germline CDR1 reads SQVTM; CDR2 reads ANQGSEA. The CDR3 spans 13 residues.

The rearrangement links TRBV27 to TRBJ1-1, with D possibly matching TRBD1 (5 bases). Germline CDR1 MNHEY, CDR2 SMNVEV (reference sequence). Trimming pared 9 bases from V and 6 bases from J, leaving 23 bases between. The CDR3 is 15 residues long. Written as DNA, the CDR3 is TGTGCCAGTACGTCCCTCGGGGCCGCTACAGCTGAAGCTTTCTTT. This sequence encodes CASTSLGAATAEAFF.

This clone has just one count. This chain uses TRBV19 with TRBJ2-5, with TRBD2 matching over 14 bases. Germline values: CDR1 LNHDA, CDR2 SQIVND (reference sequence). V trimming: 3 bases; J trimming: 4 bases; junction bases outside the gene matches: 4. The CDR3 length is 16 residues. The CDR3 nucleotides read TGTGCCAGTAGTATTGGGACTAGCGGGAGCATAGAGACCCAGTACTTC. This translates into CASSIGTSGSIETQYF. Full variable domain (rest looked up from reference TRBV19 and TRBJ2-5): DGGITQSPKYLFRKEGQNVTLSCEQNLNHDAMYWYRQDPGQGLRLIYYSQIVNDFQKGDIAEGYSVSREKKESFPLTVTSAQKNPTAFYLCASSIGTSGSIETQYFGPGTRLLVL.

The table lists this clone with a count of one. The V and J genes are TRBV7-9 and TRBJ1-1; no definite D call. Germline values: CDR1 SEHNR, CDR2 FQNEAQ (reference sequence). With 0 bases removed from V and 6 bases from J, the gap between germline ends came to 8 bases. The CDR3 totals 13 residues. CDR3 sequence reads: CASSLAFQAEAFF. Here the CDR3 DNA reads TGTGCCAGCAGCTTAGCGTTCCAGGCTGAAGCTTTCTTT.

The chain joins TRBV10-3 to TRBJ1-5, with D perhaps matching TRBD1 (6 bases). Looked up from germline, CDR1 is ENHRY and CDR2 is SYGVKD. CDR3 length: 13 residues. CDR3 in amino acids: CASMTGPNQPQHF. Written as DNA, the CDR3 is TGTGCGTCGATGACAGGACCGAATCAGCCCCAGCATTTT.

About this clone: A much larger clone lies a single base off, so this may be a read error. This same CDR3 is encoded by further DNA sequences in the sample. This chain connects TRBV11-2 to TRBJ2-7; D gene ambiguous. Germline V gene lookup returns CDR1 SGHAT and CDR2 FQNNGV. The CDR3 has 13 residues. The CDR3 DNA reads TGTGCCAGTAGCTTTCCTTTGGGCTACGAGCAGTACTTC. Protein: CASSFPLGYEQYF.

The chain uses TRBV9 and TRBJ2-1; 11 positions agree with TRBD1. Per the germline V gene, CDR1 is SGDLS and CDR2 is YYNGEE. V lost 6 bases to trimming and J lost 9 bases; unmatched junction nucleotides: 11. The CDR3 loop spans 15 amino acids. This chain's CDR3 is CASTRDRGILGEQFF. CDR3 nucleotide sequence: TGTGCCAGCACCCGGGACAGGGGGATATTGGGTGAGCAGTTCTTC. The whole variable domain, filled in from reference TRBV9 and TRBJ2-1, reads DSGVTQTPKHLITATGQRVTLRCSPRSGDLSVYWYQQSLDQGLQFLIQYYNGEERAKGNILERFSAQQFPDLHSELNLSSLELGDSALYFCASTRDRGILGEQFFGPGTRLTVL.

The table lists this clone with many counts. The chain combines TRBV29-1 with TRBJ1-3; D gene unclear. The CDR3 extends over 11 amino acids. V was pared by 7 bases and J by 4 bases, with 8 bases between. Germline loops: CDR1 SQVTM, CDR2 ANQGSEA. DNA of the CDR3: TGCAGCGGTCATGGCGGAAACACCATATATTTT. Amino acids: CSGHGGNTIYF. Complete variable domain (other parts from reference TRBV29-1 and TRBJ1-3): SAVISQKPSRDICQRGTSLTIQCQVDSQVTMMFWYRQQPGQSLTLIATANQGSEATYESGFVIDKFPISRPNLTFSTLTVSNMSPEDSSIYLCSGHGGNTIYFGEGSWLTVV.

This clone occurred many times. The same CDR3 also results from other DNA sequences found in this sample. This chain uses TRBV30 with TRBJ2-1, with 12 bases matching TRBD2. This CDR3 has 16 amino acids. Germline trimming cut 0 bases from V and 6 bases from J; bases unmatched to any gene: 6. Germline values: CDR1 GTSNPN, CDR2 SVGIG (reference sequence). The DNA for the CDR3 is TGTGCCTGGAGTGTCGGAACGACTAGCGGGGGCAATGAGCAGTTCTTC. Amino acids: CAWSVGTTSGGNEQFF.

This clone has at least ten counts. V and J are TRBV5-8 and TRBJ2-1; TRBD1 agrees at 7 bases. The CDR3 extends over 15 amino acids. Germline V gene data show CDR1 as SGHTS and CDR2 as YDEGEE. J was trimmed by 6 bases and V by 3 bases; bases with no gene match: 9. The CDR3 region has the DNA TGTGCCAGCAGCTGGGGACAGCCCTCGGGCAATGAGCAGTTCTTC. The encoded protein is CASSWGQPSGNEQFF.

The table lists this clone with a few counts. The V call is TRBV27, the J call TRBJ2-3; 9 bases line up with TRBD2. Germline values: CDR1 MNHEY, CDR2 SMNVEV (reference sequence). The ends lost 3 bases at V and 11 bases at J; junction bases unmatched: 9. The CDR3 covers 14 residues. Here the CDR3 DNA reads TGTGCCAGCAGTTTTGCGGGAGGGCCGGGGGAGCAGTATTTT. The encoded protein is CASSFAGGPGEQYF.